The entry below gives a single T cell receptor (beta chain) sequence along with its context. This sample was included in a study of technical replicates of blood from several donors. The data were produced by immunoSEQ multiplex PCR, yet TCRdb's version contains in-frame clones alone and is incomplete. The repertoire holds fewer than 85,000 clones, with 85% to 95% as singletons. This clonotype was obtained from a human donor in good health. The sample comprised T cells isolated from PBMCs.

CDR3 region: CSVGLDNEQFF. In nucleotides, the CDR3 is TGCAGCGTTGGTTTAGACAATGAGCAGTTCTTC. The rearrangement joins TRBV29-1 to TRBJ2-1, with D hard to call. The CDR3 loop spans 11 amino acids. The germline CDR1 and CDR2 sequences are SQVTM and ANQGSEA. Between the trimmed V and J ends, which lost 4 bases and 5 bases, there was a span of 6 bases.